This T cell receptor (beta chain) comes out of a study of naive and memory T cell subsets. A few counts support this clonotype. Its antigen is currently unknown. An equimolar mix of two oligonucleotides served as the beta constant-region primer for TRBC1 and TRBC2. TCRdb re-called the UMI-ligation and nested PCR reads through MiXCR, storing one row per CDR3 protein. This sample has about 85,000 distinct CDR3 sequences; roughly 14% occur once, and the top ten carry approximately 0.84%. Germline V gene sequence: CDR1 DFQATT, CDR2 SNEGSKA (reference sequence). Losses at the gene ends were 2 bases for V and 9 bases for J; bases not matched to a gene: 10. The CDR3 extends over 15 amino acids. Findings and caveats of the study: Over 85% of naive TCR sequences appeared only once, unlike memory subsets. Activation and differentiation may alter RNA-based TCR counts.

This receptor was identified in a human donor in good health. Material for sequencing was central memory CD4+ T cells from blood. The chain uses TRBV20-1 and TRBJ2-4, with 10 nucleotides matching TRBD2. For the CDR3, the DNA is TGCAGTGCTAGAAGGCTAGCGGGAGAAGGGATCATTCAGTACTTC. Its translation is CSARRLAGEGIIQYF.